The present T cell receptor beta chain was sequenced within a study of blood T cells in healthy people across ages. Study findings and constraints: Compared with aged donors, long-lived donors showed fewer expanded clones, suggesting selection.

Then a second PCR, running roughly 7 to 12 cycles, was carried out with a sample-barcoded 5' primer and a J-beta primer mix. Each cDNA molecule was tagged by a template-switch adaptor that had 12 random nucleotides. In TCRdb, the 5' RACE reads were re-called with MiXCR into one record per CDR3 protein. The profile shows approximately 770,000 distinct CDR3 sequences, roughly 64% of them singletons. Details on this clonotype: Its antigen is not known.

In terms of origin and age, donors were healthy Caucasian individuals from Russia aged 6 to 90. The CDR3 contains 10 residues. Germline values: CDR1 SGHRS, CDR2 YFSETQ. V lost 0 bases and J lost 12, with 1 base in between. This receptor was obtained from a man aged 30 to 45 in good health. The sequenced sample consisted of blood. The rearrangement links TRBV5-1 to TRBJ1-6; no clear D gene. The CDR3 sequence is CASSLEPLHF. The CDR3 DNA sequence: TGCGCCAGCAGCTTGGAACCCCTCCACTTT.